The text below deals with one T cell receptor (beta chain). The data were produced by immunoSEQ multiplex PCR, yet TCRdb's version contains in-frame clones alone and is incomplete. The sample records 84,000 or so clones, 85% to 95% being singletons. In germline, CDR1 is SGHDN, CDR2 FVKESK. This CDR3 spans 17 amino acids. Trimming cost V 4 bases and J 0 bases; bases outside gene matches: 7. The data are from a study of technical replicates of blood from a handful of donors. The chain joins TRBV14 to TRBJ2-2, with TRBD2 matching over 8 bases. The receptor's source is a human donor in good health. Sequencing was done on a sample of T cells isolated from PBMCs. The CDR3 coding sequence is TGTGCCAGCAGCCTGTACACTAGCGGAGCGAACACCGGGGAGCTGTTTTTT. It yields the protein CASSLYTSGANTGELFF.